This T cell receptor (beta chain) derives from a study of T-cell memory formation after mild COVID-19. The wider study: The TCR clusters were mostly specific to one donor. General observations from the study: Some responding clones appeared in pre-infection memory, suggesting cross-reactive memory joined. What remained unconfirmed was the SARS-CoV-2 specificity of second-wave clones peaking on day 37. Mostly located in CM and EM were contracting CD4+ clones, with contracting CD8+ clones located in EMRA.

This clonotype was counted ten times or more. Its target is unknown. MiXCR, applied by TCRdb to the 5' RACE reads, yields one record per CDR3 protein. The sample holds around 35,000 distinct CDR3 sequences, about 7.3% seen once. Trimming pared 1 base from V and 13 bases from J, leaving 8 bases between. The CDR3 has 12 amino acids. Germline V lookup: CDR1 MNHNY, CDR2 SVGAGI (reference sequence). The sequenced material came from PBMCs or a T cell subset sorted from them (not recorded which). The rearrangement uses TRBV6-6 and TRBJ2-6; unclear D gene. This clonotype originated in a man aged 18 to 35 who had mild COVID-19 (a few samples of this study predate the infection). Cell type and time point are not known. CDR3 amino acids: CASSYFGPVLTF. In nucleotides, the CDR3 is TGTGCCAGCAGTTACTTTGGGCCTGTCCTGACTTTC.